Here is one T cell receptor beta chain with its context. Its antigen is still unknown. The data stem from a study of cytomegalovirus exposure and HLA in healthy donors. Broader study findings: Researchers catalogued 150 or so TCR beta chains as cytomegalovirus-associated. Among immune exposure information, only CMV serostatus was available. Under in vitro conditions, three CMV-associated chains were confirmed as specific for CMV antigens.

Primers included in the PCR were 60 Vbeta and 13 Jbeta primers. The repertoire was sequenced with immunoSEQ multiplex PCR; TCRdb's copy has only in-frame clones and lacks some. The sample has around 100,000 clones, about 74% seen once. Material for sequencing was PBMCs. This clonotype was sampled from a male donor in good health and CMV-seropositive.

CDR3: CATSRAGGIFYEQYF. CDR3 in DNA: TGTGCCACCAGCAGAGCGGGAGGGATATTTTACGAGCAGTACTTC. The chain joins TRBV15 to TRBJ2-7; TRBD2 aligns across 8 bases. Germline CDR1 reads LNHNV; CDR2 reads YYDKDF (reference sequence). The CDR3 runs 15 residues. The junction had 6 bases not matched to a gene; V was cut back by 1 base and J by 4 bases.